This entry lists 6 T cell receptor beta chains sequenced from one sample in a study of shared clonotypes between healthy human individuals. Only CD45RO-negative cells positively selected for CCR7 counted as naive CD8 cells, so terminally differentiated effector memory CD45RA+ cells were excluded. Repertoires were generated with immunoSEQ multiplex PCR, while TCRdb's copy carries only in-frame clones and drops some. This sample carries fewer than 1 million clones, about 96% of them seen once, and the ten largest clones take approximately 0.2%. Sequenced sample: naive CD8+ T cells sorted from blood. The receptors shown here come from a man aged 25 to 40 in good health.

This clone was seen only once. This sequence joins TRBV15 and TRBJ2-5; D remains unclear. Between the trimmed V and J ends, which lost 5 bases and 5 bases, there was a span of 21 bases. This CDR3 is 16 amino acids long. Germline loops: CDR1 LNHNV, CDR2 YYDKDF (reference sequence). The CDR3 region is CATSSTHGWDQETQYF. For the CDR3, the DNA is TGTGCCACCAGCTCCACTCATGGGTGGGATCAGGAGACCCAGTACTTC.

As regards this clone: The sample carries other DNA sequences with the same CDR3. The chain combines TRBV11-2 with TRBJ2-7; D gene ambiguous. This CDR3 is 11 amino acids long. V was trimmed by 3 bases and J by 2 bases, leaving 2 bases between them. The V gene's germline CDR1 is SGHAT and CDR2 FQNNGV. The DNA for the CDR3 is TGTGCCAGCAGCTTTACCTACGAGCAGTACTTC. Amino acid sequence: CASSFTYEQYF.

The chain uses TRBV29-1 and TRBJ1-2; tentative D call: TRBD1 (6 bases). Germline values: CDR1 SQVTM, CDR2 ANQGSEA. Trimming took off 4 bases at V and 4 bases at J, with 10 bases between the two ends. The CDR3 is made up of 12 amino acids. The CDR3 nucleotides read TGCAGCGTTGCCGACAGGATCTATGGCTACACCTTC. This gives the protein CSVADRIYGYTF.

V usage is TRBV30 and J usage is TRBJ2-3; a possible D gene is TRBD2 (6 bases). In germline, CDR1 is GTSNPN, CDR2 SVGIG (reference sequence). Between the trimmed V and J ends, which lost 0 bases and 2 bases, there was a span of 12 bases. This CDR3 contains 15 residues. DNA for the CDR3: TGTGCCTGGAGTGTAGGCCTAGCGAACACAGATACGCAGTATTTT. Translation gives CAWSVGLANTDTQYF.

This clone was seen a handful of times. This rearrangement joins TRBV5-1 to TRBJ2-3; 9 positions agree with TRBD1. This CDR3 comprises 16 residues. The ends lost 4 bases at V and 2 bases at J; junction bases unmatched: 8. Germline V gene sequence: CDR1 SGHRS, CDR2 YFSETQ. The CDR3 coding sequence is TGCGCCAGCAGCCTACTACAGGGGGCTCTCACAGATACGCAGTATTTT. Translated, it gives CASSLLQGALTDTQYF.

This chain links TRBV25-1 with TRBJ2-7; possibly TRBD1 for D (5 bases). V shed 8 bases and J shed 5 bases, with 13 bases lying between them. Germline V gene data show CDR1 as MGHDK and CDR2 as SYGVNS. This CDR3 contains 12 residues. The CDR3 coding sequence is TGTGCCAGCCGAAGGGGATTACACGAGCAGTACTTC. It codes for CASRRGLHEQYF.